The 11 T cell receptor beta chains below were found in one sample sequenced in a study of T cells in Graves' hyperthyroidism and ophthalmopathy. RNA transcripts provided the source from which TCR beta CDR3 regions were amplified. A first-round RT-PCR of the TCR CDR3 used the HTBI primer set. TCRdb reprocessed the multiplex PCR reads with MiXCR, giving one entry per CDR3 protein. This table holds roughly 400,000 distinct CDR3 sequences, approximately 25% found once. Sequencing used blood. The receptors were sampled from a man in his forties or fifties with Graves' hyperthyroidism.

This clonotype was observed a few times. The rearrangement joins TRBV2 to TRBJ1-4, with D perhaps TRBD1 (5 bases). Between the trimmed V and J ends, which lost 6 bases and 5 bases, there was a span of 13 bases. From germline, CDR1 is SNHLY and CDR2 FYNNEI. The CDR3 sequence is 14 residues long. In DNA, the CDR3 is TGTGCCAGCAGGGAAAGTGGGGGGAATGAAAAACTGTTTTTT. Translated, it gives CASRESGGNEKLFF.

The CDR3 region is CASSQPARRDRGSGTGELFF. The CDR3 nucleotides read TGTGCCAGCAGCCAACCGGCACGCCGGGACAGGGGTTCGGGCACCGGGGAGCTGTTTTTT. The chain uses TRBV2 and TRBJ2-2, with TRBD1 matching over 10 bases. This CDR3 comprises 20 residues. The trim removed 6 bases at V and 4 bases at J, leaving 20 bases unmatched. In germline, CDR1 is SNHLY, CDR2 FYNNEI.

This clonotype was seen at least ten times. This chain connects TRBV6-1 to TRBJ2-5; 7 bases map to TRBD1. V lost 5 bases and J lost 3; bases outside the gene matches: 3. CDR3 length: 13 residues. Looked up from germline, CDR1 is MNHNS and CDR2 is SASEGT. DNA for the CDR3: TGTGCCAGCAGTATCGACAGGGAAGAGACCCAGTACTTC. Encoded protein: CASSIDREETQYF.

The CDR3 region is CASSLSLAGVDEQFF. CDR3 in DNA: TGTGCCAGCAGTTTAAGTCTAGCGGGAGTAGATGAGCAGTTCTTC. The chain has TRBV12-3 or TRBV12-4 and TRBJ2-1; 10 bases fit TRBD2. The CDR3 runs to 15 residues. V gave up 2 bases and J gave up 8 bases; unmatched junction bases: 6.

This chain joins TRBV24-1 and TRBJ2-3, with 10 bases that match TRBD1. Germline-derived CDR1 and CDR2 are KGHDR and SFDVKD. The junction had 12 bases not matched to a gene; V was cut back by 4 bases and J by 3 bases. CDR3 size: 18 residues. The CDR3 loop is CATSDRTPGQGLTDTQYF. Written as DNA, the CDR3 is TGTGCCACCAGTGACAGAACCCCGGGACAGGGGTTGACAGATACGCAGTATTTT.

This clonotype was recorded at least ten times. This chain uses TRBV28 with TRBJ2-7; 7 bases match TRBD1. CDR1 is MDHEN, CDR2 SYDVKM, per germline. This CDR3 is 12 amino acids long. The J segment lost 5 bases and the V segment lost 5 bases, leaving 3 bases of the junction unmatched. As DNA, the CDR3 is TGTGCCAGCAGTGGGACAGTAAACGAGCAGTACTTC. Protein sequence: CASSGTVNEQYF.

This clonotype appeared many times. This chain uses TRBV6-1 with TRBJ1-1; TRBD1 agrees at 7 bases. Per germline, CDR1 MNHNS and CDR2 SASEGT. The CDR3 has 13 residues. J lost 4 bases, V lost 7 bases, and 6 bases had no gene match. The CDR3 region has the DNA TGTGCCAGCAAGGGACAGTCTGGCACTGAAGCTTTCTTT. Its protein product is CASKGQSGTEAFF.

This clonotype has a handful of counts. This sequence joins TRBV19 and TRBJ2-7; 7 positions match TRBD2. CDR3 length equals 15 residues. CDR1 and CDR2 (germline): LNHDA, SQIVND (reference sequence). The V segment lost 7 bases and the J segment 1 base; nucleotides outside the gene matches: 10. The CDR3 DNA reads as TGTGCCAGTACCCCGGGAGGTTCGCGGTCCTACGAGCAGTACTTC. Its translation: CASTPGGSRSYEQYF.

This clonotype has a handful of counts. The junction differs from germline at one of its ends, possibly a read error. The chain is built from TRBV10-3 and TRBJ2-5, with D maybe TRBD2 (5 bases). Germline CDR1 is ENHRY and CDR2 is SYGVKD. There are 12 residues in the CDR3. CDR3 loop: CATSSAQETQYF. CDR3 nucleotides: TGTGCCACCAGTAGCGCGCAAGAGACCCAGTACTTC.

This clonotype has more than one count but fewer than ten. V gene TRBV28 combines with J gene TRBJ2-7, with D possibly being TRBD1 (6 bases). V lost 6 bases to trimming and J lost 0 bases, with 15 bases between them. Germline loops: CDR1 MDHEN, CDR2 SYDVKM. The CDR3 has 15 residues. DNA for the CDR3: TGTGCCAGCAGGGACTCCGGGACATTCTCCTACGAGCAGTACTTC. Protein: CASRDSGTFSYEQYF.

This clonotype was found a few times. In DNA, the CDR3 is TGCAGTGCTAGATATGGGACAGGCGAAAAACTGTTTTTT. It yields the protein CSARYGTGEKLFF. The rearrangement uses TRBV20-1 and TRBJ1-4; 8 bases are a match to TRBD1. Germline V gives CDR1 DFQATT, CDR2 SNEGSKA (reference sequence). V lost 2 bases, J lost 8 bases, and 4 bases stayed unmatched. This CDR3 contains 13 residues.